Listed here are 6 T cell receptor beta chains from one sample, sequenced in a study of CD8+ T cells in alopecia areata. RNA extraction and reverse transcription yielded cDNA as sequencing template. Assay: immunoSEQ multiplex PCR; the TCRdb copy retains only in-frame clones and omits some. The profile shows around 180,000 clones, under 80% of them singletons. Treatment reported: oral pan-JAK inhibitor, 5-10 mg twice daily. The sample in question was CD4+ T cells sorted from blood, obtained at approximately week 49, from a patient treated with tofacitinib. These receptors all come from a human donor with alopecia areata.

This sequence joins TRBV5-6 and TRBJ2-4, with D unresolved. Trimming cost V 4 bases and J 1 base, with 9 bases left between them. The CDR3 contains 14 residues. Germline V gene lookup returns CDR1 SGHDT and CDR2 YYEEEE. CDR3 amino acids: CASSTRVAKNIQYF. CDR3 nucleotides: TGTGCCAGCAGCACTCGGGTGGCCAAAAACATTCAGTACTTC.

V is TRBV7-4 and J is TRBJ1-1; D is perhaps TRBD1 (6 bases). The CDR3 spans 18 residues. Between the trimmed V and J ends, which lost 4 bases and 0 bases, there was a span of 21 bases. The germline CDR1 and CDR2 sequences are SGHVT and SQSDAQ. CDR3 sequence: CASSSFRGRAKMNTEAFF. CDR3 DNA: TGTGCCAGCAGCTCGTTCAGGGGCCGGGCGAAAATGAACACTGAAGCTTTCTTT. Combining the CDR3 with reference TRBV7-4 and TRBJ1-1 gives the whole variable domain GAGVSQSPRYKVAKRGRDVALRCDSISGHVTLYWYRQTLGQGSEVLTYSQSDAQRDKSGRPSGRFSAERPERSVSTLKIQRTEQGDSAVYLCASSSFRGRAKMNTEAFFGQGTRLTVV.

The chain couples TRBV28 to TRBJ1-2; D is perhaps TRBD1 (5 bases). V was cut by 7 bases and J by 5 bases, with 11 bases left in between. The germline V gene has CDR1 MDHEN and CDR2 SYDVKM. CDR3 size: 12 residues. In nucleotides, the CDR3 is TGTGCCAGCAATAGGGCAGGGTATGGCTACACCTTC. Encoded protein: CASNRAGYGYTF.

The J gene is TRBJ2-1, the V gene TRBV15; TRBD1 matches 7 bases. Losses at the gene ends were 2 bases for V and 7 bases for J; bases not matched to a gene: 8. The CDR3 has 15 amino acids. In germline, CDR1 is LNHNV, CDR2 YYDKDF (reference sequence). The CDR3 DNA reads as TGTGCCACCAGCAGAACGACAGGGTCATGGAATGAGCAGTTCTTC. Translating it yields CATSRTTGSWNEQFF.

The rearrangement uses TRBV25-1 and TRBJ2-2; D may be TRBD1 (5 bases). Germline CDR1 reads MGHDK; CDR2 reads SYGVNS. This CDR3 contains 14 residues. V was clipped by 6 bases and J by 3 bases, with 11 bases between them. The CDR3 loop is CASRAGIDTGELFF. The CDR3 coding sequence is TGTGCCAGCAGGGCAGGGATCGACACCGGGGAGCTGTTTTTT. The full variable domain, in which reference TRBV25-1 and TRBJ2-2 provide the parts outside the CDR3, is EADIYQTPRYLVIGTGKKITLECSQTMGHDKMYWYQQDPGMELHLIHYSYGVNSTEKGDLSSESTVSRIRTEHFPLTLESARPSHTSQYLCASRAGIDTGELFFGEGSRLTVL.

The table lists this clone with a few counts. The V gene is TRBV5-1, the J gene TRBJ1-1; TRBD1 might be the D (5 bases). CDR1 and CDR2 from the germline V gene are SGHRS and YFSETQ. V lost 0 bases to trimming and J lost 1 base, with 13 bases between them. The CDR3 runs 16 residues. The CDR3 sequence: CASSLVIGTANTEAFF. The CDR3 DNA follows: TGCGCCAGCAGCTTGGTCATCGGGACGGCGAACACTGAAGCTTTCTTT.